This TCR beta chain appears in the sequencing data of a study of cytomegalovirus exposure and HLA in healthy donors. PCR primers comprised 60 Vbeta and 13 Jbeta primers. TCRdb keeps only in-frame clones here, not all; method: immunoSEQ multiplex PCR. The sample holds 100,000 to 120,000 clones, 67% seen once. V shed 1 base, J shed 0 bases, and the junction held 2 bases outside the gene matches. CDR3 size: 15 residues. Germline CDR1 MGHRA, CDR2 YSYEKL. The study, taken as a whole, reports: Across donors, presence/absence analyses took sequencing depth to be roughly uniform.

This clone was observed a handful of times. Its antigen is not identified. This sequence originates from a man in his late teens or twenties in good health and CMV-seropositive. The rearrangement links TRBV4-1 to TRBJ2-7; 8 bases are shared with TRBD1. The sequenced sample consisted of PBMCs. CDR3 coding DNA: TGCGCCAGCAGCCAAGGACAGGGGACCTCCTACGAGCAGTACTTC. Translated, it gives CASSQGQGTSYEQYF.